This T cell receptor (beta chain) was identified in a study of blood T cell repertoires in COVID-19. Study in general: In each case, the material was cDNA or gDNA derived from T cells, B-cell-depleted T cells, or PBMCs.

This CDR3 has 15 amino acids. V dropped 4 bases and J dropped 1 base, with 11 bases sitting between them. CDR1 LGHNA and CDR2 YNFKEQ come from the germline V gene. Authors' processing steps: Researchers report that nucleated cell counts were estimated from reference gene primer amplification. The table came from immunoSEQ multiplex PCR; TCRdb's copy has only in-frame clones and leaves some out. D and trimming were read from the DNA, whereas the V and J calls and clone size are those reported in that table. The table has 50,000 to 65,000 clones, approximately 73% seen once. The sequenced material came from peripheral blood. The clonotype comes from a woman aged 45-60 years with active or convalescent COVID-19. This chain links TRBV4-2 with TRBJ1-5, with a possible D match to TRBD1 (6 bases). The CDR3 coding sequence is TGTGCCAGCAGCCCGACCGGACAGAGCAATCAGCCCCAGCATTTT. It codes for CASSPTGQSNQPQHF.